A single T cell receptor beta chain is shown here with its context. This sample was included in a study of response to subunit inactivated influenza vaccine. Germline-derived CDR1 and CDR2 are LGHNT and FRNRAP. The CDR3 is 13 amino acids. Trimming took off 3 bases at V and 5 bases at J, with 8 bases between the two ends. TCRdb reprocessed the RT-PCR reads via MiXCR and lists one record per CDR3 protein. In the table there are about 540,000 distinct CDR3 sequences, roughly 23% of which are singletons. The data also belong to a second study, concerning T cells expressing NK-cell markers. That paper states: Researchers built TCR beta cDNA using 5'RACE template switching with UMIs.

The source material was CD4+ T cells sorted from PBMCs, sampled about 11 days after vaccination. V and J are TRBV12-5 and TRBJ2-1; no definite D call. The sequence derives from a man in his fifties or sixties who received an inactivated influenza vaccine. CDR3 in amino acids: CASGFLGHNEQFF. The DNA of the CDR3 is TGTGCTAGTGGTTTTTTGGGCCACAATGAGCAGTTCTTC.